The text below deals with one T cell receptor (beta chain). Method: immunoSEQ multiplex PCR; TCRdb's copy keeps in-frame clones and lacks some. The sample includes 210,000 or so clones, roughly 80% of them seen just once. This CDR3 has 15 residues. Germline V gene data show CDR1 as MNHEY and CDR2 as SVGAGI. Trimming took 0 bases from V and 7 from J, leaving 10 bases between them. This sample is part of a study of blood T cell repertoires in COVID-19. The overall study: Samples came from the United States, Italy and Spain, spanning acute and convalescent COVID-19. PBMCs, B-cell-depleted T cells, or T cells provided the cDNA or gDNA that made up the material.

One Seattle source followed patients from active infection through their disease course. The origin of this receptor is a woman older than 75 with COVID-19, enrolled during active disease. Sequencing was carried out using peripheral blood. The genes are TRBV6-5 and TRBJ1-6, with D possibly TRBD1 on 6 matching bases. The CDR3 reads CASSYSEQGNSPLHF. The CDR3 DNA follows: TGTGCCAGCAGTTACTCCGAACAGGGAAATTCACCCCTCCACTTT.